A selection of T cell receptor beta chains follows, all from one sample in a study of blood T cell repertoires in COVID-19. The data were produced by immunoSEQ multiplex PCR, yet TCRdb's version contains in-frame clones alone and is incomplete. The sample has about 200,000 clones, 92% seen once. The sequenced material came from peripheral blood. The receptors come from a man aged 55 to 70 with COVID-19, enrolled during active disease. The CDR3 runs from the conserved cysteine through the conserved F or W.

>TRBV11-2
CASSLSDRGIYGYTF
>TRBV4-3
CASSQISGADTYNEQFF
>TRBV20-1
CSISRAEQYF
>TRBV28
CASSSRNPGQGYTGELFF
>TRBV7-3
CASSSQGNTEAFF
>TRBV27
CASSLSSGNTIYF
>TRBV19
CASSIGGRRRYGYTF
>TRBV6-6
CASSSRQGTSYEQYF
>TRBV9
CASSVDLAPAPLHF
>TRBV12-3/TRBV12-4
CASNPLGVGELFF
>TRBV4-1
CASSQGGQGTNYGYTF
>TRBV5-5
CASSWGQDSNQPQHF
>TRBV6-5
CASSRTGTRGYGYTF
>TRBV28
CASSTPQGSQPQHF
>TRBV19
CASSMLGLGDNEQFF
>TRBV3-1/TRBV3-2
CASSPRGKPPYEQYF
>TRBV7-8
CASSLLSIPGATEAFF
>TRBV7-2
CASSPRSPGNTIYF
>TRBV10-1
CASPGSNYGYTF
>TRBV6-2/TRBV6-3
CASSNRGQSAGQYF
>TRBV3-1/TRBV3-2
CASSRGGTGNYEQYF
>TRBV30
CAWSVTGGAGGNTIYF
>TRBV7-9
CASSSTTGWVHEQFF
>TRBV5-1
CASSLVADSGNTIYF
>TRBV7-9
CASSSGTVHIYEQYF
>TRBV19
CASQTGGPGTGELFF